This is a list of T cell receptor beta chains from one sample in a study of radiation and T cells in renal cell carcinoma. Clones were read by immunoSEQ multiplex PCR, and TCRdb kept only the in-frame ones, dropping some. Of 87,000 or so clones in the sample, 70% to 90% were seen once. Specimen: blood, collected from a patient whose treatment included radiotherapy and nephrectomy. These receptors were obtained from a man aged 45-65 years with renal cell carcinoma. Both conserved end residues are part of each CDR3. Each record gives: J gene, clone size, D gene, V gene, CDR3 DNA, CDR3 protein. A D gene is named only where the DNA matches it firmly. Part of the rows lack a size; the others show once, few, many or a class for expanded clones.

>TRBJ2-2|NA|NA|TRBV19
TGTGCCAGTAGTATTTTGGGGACGGCCGGGGAGCTGTTTTTT
CASSILGTAGELFF
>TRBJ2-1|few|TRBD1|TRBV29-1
TGCAGCGTTGACAGGGGGACCTACAATGAGCAGTTCTTC
CSVDRGTYNEQFF
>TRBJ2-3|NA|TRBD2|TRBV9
TGTGCCAGCAGCTTCTTAGCGGGGGACACAGATACGCAGTATTTT
CASSFLAGDTDTQYF
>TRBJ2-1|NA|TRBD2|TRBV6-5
TGTGCCAGCACCGCGACTAGCGGGAATGAGCAGTTCTTC
CASTATSGNEQFF
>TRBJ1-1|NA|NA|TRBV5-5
TGTGCCAGCAGCTTGGATGCTCCGCCTCCCGAAGCTTTCTTT
CASSLDAPPPEAFF
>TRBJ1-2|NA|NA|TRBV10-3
TGTGCCATCAGTGAGGGTGTAGTGGGGGCTGGCTACACCTTC
CAISEGVVGAGYTF
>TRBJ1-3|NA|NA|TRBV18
TGTGCCAGCTCACCAGTTAGGGCTGGAAACACCATATATTTT
CASSPVRAGNTIYF
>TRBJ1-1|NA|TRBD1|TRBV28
TGTGCCAGCAGCTCAGGACAGGGAAGCCTAGGCACTGAAGCTTTCTTT
CASSSGQGSLGTEAFF
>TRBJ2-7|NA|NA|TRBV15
TGTGCCACCAGCAGAGAACCGGACCTCTCGGCCTACGAGCAGTACTTC
CATSREPDLSAYEQYF
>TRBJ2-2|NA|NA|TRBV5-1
TGCGCCAGCAGCCAAAACGATAACACCGGGGAGCTGTTTTTT
CASSQNDNTGELFF
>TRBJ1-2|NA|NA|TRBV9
TGTGCCAGCAGCGGGCAAAGCGGCTACACCTTC
CASSGQSGYTF
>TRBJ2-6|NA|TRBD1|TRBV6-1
TGTGCCAGCACCCAGACAGGGGGGGCCAACGTCCTGACTTTC
CASTQTGGANVLTF
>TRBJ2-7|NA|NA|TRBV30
TGTGCCTGGAGTATGGGACTTTCCTACGAGCAGTACTTC
CAWSMGLSYEQYF
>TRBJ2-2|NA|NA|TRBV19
TGTGCCAGTAGTATAGCACAGCTAAACACCGGGGAGCTGTTTTTT
CASSIAQLNTGELFF
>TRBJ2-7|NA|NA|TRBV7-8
TGTGCCAGCAGCTTAGTTAACGAGCAGTACTTC
CASSLVNEQYF
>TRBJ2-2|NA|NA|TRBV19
TGTGCCAGTAGTAACCCACATGGGGAGCTGTTTTTT
CASSNPHGELFF
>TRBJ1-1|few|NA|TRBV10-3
TGTGCCATCAGTGACGAGACTGAAGCTTTCTTT
CAISDETEAFF
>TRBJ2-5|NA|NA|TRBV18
TGTGCCAGCTCACCCCGGGAGTACCAAGAGACCCAGTACTTC
CASSPREYQETQYF
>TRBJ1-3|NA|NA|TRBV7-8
TGTGCCAGCAGCGGCTATCTTTCACCCTCTGGAAACACCATATATTTT
CASSGYLSPSGNTIYF
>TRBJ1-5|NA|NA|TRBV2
TGTGCCAGCAGTGAAGAAGGGCAGCCCCAGCATTTT
CASSEEGQPQHF
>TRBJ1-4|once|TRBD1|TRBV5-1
TGCGCCAGCAGCCCGGGACAGACAACTAATGAAAAACTGTTTTTT
CASSPGQTTNEKLFF
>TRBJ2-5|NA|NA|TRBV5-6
TGTGCCAGCAGCCTCCGGAGGGAGCGGAACCTCCAAGAGACCCAGTACTTC
CASSLRRERNLQETQYF
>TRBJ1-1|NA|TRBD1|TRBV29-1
TGCAGCGCCACGACAGGGCCGAACACTGAAGCTTTCTTT
CSATTGPNTEAFF
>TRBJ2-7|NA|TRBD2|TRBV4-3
TGCGCCAGCAGCCATCATGCTAGCGGTGCCTACGAGCAGTACTTC
CASSHHASGAYEQYF
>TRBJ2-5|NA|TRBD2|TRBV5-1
TGCGCCAGCAGCTTGAGCGGGGTGGGTGAGACCCAGTACTTC
CASSLSGVGETQYF
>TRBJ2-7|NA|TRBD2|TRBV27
TGTGCCAGCAGTGTGACCGGACTAGCGGGGGGGCCATCTCCCTACGAGCAGTACTTC
CASSVTGLAGGPSPYEQYF
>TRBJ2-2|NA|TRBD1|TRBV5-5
TGTGCCAGCAGCTTGCTACAGGGGGCTGCCGGGGAGCTGTTTTTT
CASSLLQGAAGELFF
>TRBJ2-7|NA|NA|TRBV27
TGTGCCAGCAGTTTAATGGGTGCCGAGCAGTACTTC
CASSLMGAEQYF
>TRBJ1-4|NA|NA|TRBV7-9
TGTGCCAGCAGCTGGACCGAGAATGAAAAACTGTTTTTT
CASSWTENEKLFF
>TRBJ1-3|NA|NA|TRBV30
TGTGCCTGGAGTGTCATACCCGGGGCTGGAAACACCATATATTTT
CAWSVIPGAGNTIYF
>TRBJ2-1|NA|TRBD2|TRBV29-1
TGCAGCGTTACCGGGACTAGTGTCTCTGGCCGGTCATACAATGAGCAGTTCTTC
CSVTGTSVSGRSYNEQFF
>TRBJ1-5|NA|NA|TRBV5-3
TGTGCCAGCCCCACCCAGCCCCAGCATTTT
CASPTQPQHF
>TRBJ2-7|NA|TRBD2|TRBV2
TGTGCCAGCAGCCGACTAGCGGGAGTGTACGAGCAGTACTTC
CASSRLAGVYEQYF
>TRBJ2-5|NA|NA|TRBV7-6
TGTGCCAGCAGCTTAGCGGATGGGGCCCAGTACTTC
CASSLADGAQYF
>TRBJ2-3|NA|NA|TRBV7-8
TGTGCCAGCAGCTTAGCGGTGGATACGCAGTATTTT
CASSLAVDTQYF
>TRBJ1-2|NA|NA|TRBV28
TGTGCCAGCAGTCCCCTCAAAACTACTTTCTATGGCTACACCTTC
CASSPLKTTFYGYTF
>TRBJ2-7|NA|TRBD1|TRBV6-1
TGTGCCAGCAGTGGACAGGGGGTCGGCGAGCAGTACTTC
CASSGQGVGEQYF
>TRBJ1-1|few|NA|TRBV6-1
TGTGCCAGCAGTCTGCTGGGGGGGAACACTGAAGCTTTCTTT
CASSLLGGNTEAFF
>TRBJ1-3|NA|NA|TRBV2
TGTGCCAGCAGCGGACGGGTACAAAACTCTGGAAACACCATATATTTT
CASSGRVQNSGNTIYF
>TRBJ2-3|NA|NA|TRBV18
TGTGCCAGCTCGCCTCGAACGCCTCCAGATACGCAGTATTTT
CASSPRTPPDTQYF
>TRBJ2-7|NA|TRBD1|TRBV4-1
TGCGCCAGCAGCCAAGACCGGGACAGGGGGTACGAGCAGTACTTC
CASSQDRDRGYEQYF